The 6 T cell receptor beta chains below were found in one sample sequenced in a study of blood T cell repertoires in COVID-19. Sequenced by immunoSEQ multiplex PCR; TCRdb stores in-frame clones only, minus some. The sample holds 110,000 to 150,000 clones; approximately 86% are singletons and the top ten take roughly 8.7%. Sequencing input: peripheral blood. Every receptor here comes from a woman aged 55-75 years with acute or convalescent COVID-19.

The genes are TRBV19 and TRBJ1-5; 10 bases are a match to TRBD1. J lost 1 base, V lost 4 bases, and 1 base had no gene match. This CDR3 comprises 15 residues. CDR1 and CDR2 (germline): LNHDA, SQIVND (reference sequence). CDR3 in DNA: TGTGCCAGTAGTACGACAGGGGGCAGCAATCAGCCCCAGCATTTT. It codes for CASSTTGGSNQPQHF.

The genes are TRBV5-5 and TRBJ2-2; D not resolved. Between the trimmed V and J ends, which lost 1 base and 0 bases, there was a span of 10 bases. This CDR3 has 16 residues. In germline, CDR1 is SGHKS, CDR2 YYEKEE (reference sequence). The CDR3 spells CASSLRVLANTGELFF. The CDR3 DNA is TGTGCCAGCAGCTTGCGGGTATTAGCGAACACCGGGGAGCTGTTTTTT.

This clone was recorded only once. It may be a read error: a sequence one base away is much more abundant. J is TRBJ2-3 and V is TRBV4-2, with D perhaps TRBD2 (5 bases). The V and J ends lost 0 bases and 2 bases respectively, with 9 bases between them. CDR1 is LGHNA, CDR2 YNFKEQ, per germline. The CDR3 is 15 amino acids. The CDR3 DNA reads as TGTGCCAGCAGCCAAGAGGAGCGGAACACAGATACGCAGTATTTT. As protein: CASSQEERNTDTQYF.

The rearrangement uses TRBV7-2 and TRBJ2-3; 8 bases match TRBD2. V lost 2 bases, J lost 0 bases, and 10 bases stayed unmatched. This CDR3 spans 18 amino acids. The germline gives CDR1 SGHTA, CDR2 FQGNSA. The CDR3 DNA follows: TGTGCCAGCAGCTTACAGGCTCTTAGCGGGGCTAGCACAGATACGCAGTATTTT. Protein: CASSLQALSGASTDTQYF.

This clone has only one observation. The chain combines TRBV9 with TRBJ2-6, with D tentatively TRBD2 (5 bases). The CDR3 is 13 residues long. Germline V lookup: CDR1 SGDLS, CDR2 YYNGEE. V was pared by 7 bases and J by 7 bases, with 12 bases between. The CDR3 reads CASRGLVANVLTF. In nucleotides, the CDR3 is TGTGCCAGCCGCGGGTTAGTAGCCAACGTCCTGACTTTC.

V and J are TRBV25-1 and TRBJ2-5; 9 bases are a match to TRBD2. Germline lookup yields CDR1 MGHDK and CDR2 SYGVNS. The CDR3 is made up of 14 amino acids. The V segment lost 7 bases and the J segment 1 base; nucleotides outside the gene matches: 4. For the CDR3, the DNA is TGTGCCAGCAAGGGCGGGGGGGCCCAAGAGACCCAGTACTTC. It is translated as CASKGGGAQETQYF. Combining the CDR3 with reference TRBV25-1 and TRBJ2-5 gives the whole variable domain EADIYQTPRYLVIGTGKKITLECSQTMGHDKMYWYQQDPGMELHLIHYSYGVNSTEKGDLSSESTVSRIRTEHFPLTLESARPSHTSQYLCASKGGGAQETQYFGPGTRLLVL.